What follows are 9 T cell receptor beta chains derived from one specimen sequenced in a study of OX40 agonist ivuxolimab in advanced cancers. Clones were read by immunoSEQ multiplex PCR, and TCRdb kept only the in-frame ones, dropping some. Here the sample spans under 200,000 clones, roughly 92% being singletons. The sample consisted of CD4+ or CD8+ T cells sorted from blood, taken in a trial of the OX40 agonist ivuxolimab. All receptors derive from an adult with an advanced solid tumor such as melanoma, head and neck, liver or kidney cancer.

DNA for the CDR3: TGTGCCAGCAGCCCAGCGGTATTAGGGATCGGTGGCTACACCTTC. Amino acid sequence: CASSPAVLGIGGYTF. This rearrangement joins TRBV7-2 to TRBJ1-2; no clear D gene. Germline V gives CDR1 SGHTA, CDR2 FQGNSA. Trimming left V 5 bases short and J 7 bases short, with 20 bases between. The CDR3 is 15 amino acids.

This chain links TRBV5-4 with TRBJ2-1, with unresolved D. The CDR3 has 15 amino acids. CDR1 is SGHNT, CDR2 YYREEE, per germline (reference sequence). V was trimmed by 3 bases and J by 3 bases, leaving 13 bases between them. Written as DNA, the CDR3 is TGTGCCAGCAGCTACACAGAGCACATCTACAATGAGCAGTTCTTC. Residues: CASSYTEHIYNEQFF. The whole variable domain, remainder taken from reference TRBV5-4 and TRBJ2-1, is ETGVTQSPTHLIKTRGQQVTLRCSSQSGHNTVSWYQQALGQGPQFIFQYYREEENGRGNFPPRFSGLQFPNYSSELNVNALELDDSALYLCASSYTEHIYNEQFFGPGTRLTVL.

Written as DNA, the CDR3 is TGTGCCAGCAGTGACAGGGGGCCTTATGGCTACACCTTC. This encodes CASSDRGPYGYTF. The chain employs TRBV28 and TRBJ1-2; 10 bases line up with TRBD1. Germline assignment: CDR1 MDHEN and CDR2 SYDVKM. This CDR3 spans 13 amino acids. J was trimmed by 5 bases and V by 5 bases; bases with no gene match: 2.

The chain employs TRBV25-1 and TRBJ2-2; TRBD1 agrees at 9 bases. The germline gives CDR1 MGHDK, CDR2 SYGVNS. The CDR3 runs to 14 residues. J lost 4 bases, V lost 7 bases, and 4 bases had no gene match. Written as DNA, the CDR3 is TGTGCCAGCAAGGGGGACAGGGTCACCGGGGAGCTGTTTTTT. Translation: CASKGDRVTGELFF.

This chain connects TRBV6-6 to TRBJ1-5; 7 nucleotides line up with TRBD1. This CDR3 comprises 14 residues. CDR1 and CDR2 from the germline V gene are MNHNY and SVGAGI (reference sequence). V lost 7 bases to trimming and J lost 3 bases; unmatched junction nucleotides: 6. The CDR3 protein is CASTPTGYNQPQHF. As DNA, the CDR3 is TGTGCCAGCACCCCGACAGGGTACAATCAGCCCCAGCATTTT.

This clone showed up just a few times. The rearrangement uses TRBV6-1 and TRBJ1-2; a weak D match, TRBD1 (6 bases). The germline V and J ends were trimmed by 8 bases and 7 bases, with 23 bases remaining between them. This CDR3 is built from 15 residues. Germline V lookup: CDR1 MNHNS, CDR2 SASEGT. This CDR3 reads CASSPGGGQVSGYTF. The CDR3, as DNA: TGTGCCAGCTCCCCGGGTGGGGGGCAGGTGAGTGGCTACACCTTC.

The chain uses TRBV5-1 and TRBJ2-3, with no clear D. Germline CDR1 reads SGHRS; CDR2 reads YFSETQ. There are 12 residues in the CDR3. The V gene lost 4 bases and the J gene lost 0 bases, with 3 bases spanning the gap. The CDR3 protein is CASSRSTDTQYF. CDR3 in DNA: TGCGCCAGCAGCCGTAGCACAGATACGCAGTATTTT.

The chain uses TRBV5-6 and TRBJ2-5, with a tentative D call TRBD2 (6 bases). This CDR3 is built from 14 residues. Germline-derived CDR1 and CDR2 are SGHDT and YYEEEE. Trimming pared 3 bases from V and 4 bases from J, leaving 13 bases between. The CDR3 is CASSSGTGGETQYF. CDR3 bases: TGTGCCAGCAGCTCCGGGACTGGGGGAGAGACCCAGTACTTC.

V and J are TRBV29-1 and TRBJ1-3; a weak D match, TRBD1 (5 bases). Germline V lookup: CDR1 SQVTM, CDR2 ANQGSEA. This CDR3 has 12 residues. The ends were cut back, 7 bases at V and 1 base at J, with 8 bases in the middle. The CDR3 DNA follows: TGCAGCGGGGGGGAGTCTGGAAACACCATATATTTT. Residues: CSGGESGNTIYF.